The 22 T cell receptor beta chains presented below share a single source sample, sequenced in a study of T cell repertoires in cytomegalovirus infection. TCRdb re-analysed the reads in MiXCR, keeping a single row per CDR3 protein. The sample has about 240,000 distinct CDR3 sequences, roughly 6.5% seen once. The sample was PBMCs. These receptors all come from a human donor in good health (CMV status not recorded). Some clones in this sample may be carry-over from other donors' samples.

This clonotype was seen at least ten times. The chain employs TRBV2 and TRBJ2-5; D call uncertain. Trimming pared 3 bases from V and 5 bases from J, leaving 4 bases between. CDR3 length: 11 amino acids. Germline CDR1 is SNHLY and CDR2 is FYNNEI. The DNA of the CDR3 is TGTGCCAGCAGTGATTACGAGACCCAGTACTTC. Amino acids: CASSDYETQYF.

This clonotype occurred many times. The chain couples TRBV28 to TRBJ1-6, with D possibly matching TRBD1 (5 bases). Germline V gene sequence: CDR1 MDHEN, CDR2 SYDVKM. V lost 8 bases, J lost 9 bases, and 14 bases lay in between. The CDR3 runs to 13 residues. Here the CDR3 DNA reads TGTGCCAGCGGCAGGGCGATATTTTCACCCCTCCACTTT. It specifies CASGRAIFSPLHF.

This clonotype was seen a few times. The chain combines TRBV29-1 with TRBJ1-6, with 7 bases matching TRBD1. Germline values: CDR1 SQVTM, CDR2 ANQGSEA. This CDR3 region has 14 residues. The V segment lost 6 bases and the J segment 7 bases; nucleotides outside the gene matches: 9. CDR3 bases: TGCAGCGTCCGGTTAGGGGGCGCGAATTCACCCCTCCACTTT. Protein product: CSVRLGGANSPLHF.

This clonotype has a count of ten or more. This chain links TRBV7-2 with TRBJ2-5, with unresolved D. The germline V gene encodes CDR1 SGHTA and CDR2 FQGNSA. V lost 2 bases, J lost 4 bases, and 8 bases lay in between. This CDR3 spans 13 amino acids. CDR3 coding DNA: TGTGCCAGCAGCTTATATGGCTTAGAGACCCAGTACTTC. Amino acids: CASSLYGLETQYF.

The rearrangement joins TRBV11-2 to TRBJ2-5; 8 bases are shared with TRBD1. J lost 5 bases, V lost 1 base, and 6 bases had no gene match. Germline CDR1 and CDR2: SGHAT and FQNNGV. The CDR3 is made up of 15 amino acids. CDR3 coding DNA: TGTGCCAGCAGCTTAGGCCAGGGGGCGGGGGAGACCCAGTACTTC. Protein: CASSLGQGAGETQYF.

This clonotype was seen at least ten times. The chain is built from TRBV28 and TRBJ2-6; possibly TRBD1 for D (6 bases). The germline V gene encodes CDR1 MDHEN and CDR2 SYDVKM. The CDR3 covers 15 residues. Trimming stripped 8 bases from V and 2 bases from J, with 13 bases between. CDR3 coding DNA: TGTGCCAGCTCTGGGGGCGCGGCTGGGGCCAACGTCCTGACTTTC. It is translated as CASSGGAAGANVLTF.

At least ten counts were recorded for this clonotype. The rearrangement joins TRBV5-1 to TRBJ2-7, with 8 bases that match TRBD1. CDR1 is SGHRS, CDR2 YFSETQ, per germline. CDR3 size: 16 residues. J was trimmed by 6 bases and V by 0 bases; bases with no gene match: 11. The DNA of the CDR3 is TGCGCCAGCAGCTTGGGAACCCAGACAGGGGAAGGCGAGCAGTACTTC. Amino acid sequence: CASSLGTQTGEGEQYF. The full variable domain, completed using reference TRBV5-1 and TRBJ2-7, is KAGVTQTPRYLIKTRGQQVTLSCSPISGHRSVSWYQQTPGQGLQFLFEYFSETQRNKGNFPGRFSGRQFSNSRSEMNVSTLELGDSALYLCASSLGTQTGEGEQYFGPGTRLTVT.

V gene TRBV20-1 combines with J gene TRBJ2-7, with TRBD2 identical over 9 bases. Germline assignment: CDR1 DFQATT and CDR2 SNEGSKA (reference sequence). The CDR3 spans 15 residues. J gave up 7 bases and V 2 bases, and 12 bases lay outside the gene matches. The CDR3 spells CSARPTSGRLIEQYF. The CDR3 DNA reads as TGCAGTGCTAGACCGACTAGCGGCCGTCTTATAGAGCAGTACTTC.

This clonotype has a count of ten or more. The chain is built from TRBV7-4 and TRBJ2-5; 7 bases match TRBD2. V was clipped by 3 bases and J by 2 bases; unmatched bases: 6. The CDR3 loop spans 15 amino acids. CDR1 is SGHVT and CDR2 is SQSDAQ in the germline V gene. The CDR3 region is CASSFRLAGQETQYF. CDR3 nucleotide sequence: TGTGCCAGCAGCTTTCGACTAGCCGGACAAGAGACCCAGTACTTC.

This clonotype has only a few counts. The CDR3, as DNA: TGTGCCAGCAGCGTAGCCAGCGGGGGGGCCGGTCTACAGGATACGCAGTATTTT. Its protein product is CASSVASGGAGLQDTQYF. The J gene is TRBJ2-3, the V gene TRBV9; 10 bases agree with TRBD2. From germline, CDR1 is SGDLS and CDR2 YYNGEE. Trimming at V came to 0 bases and at J to 6 bases, leaving 13 bases not matched to a gene. This CDR3 spans 18 amino acids.

This clonotype was seen repeatedly, ten times or more. This chain uses TRBV6-1 with TRBJ2-5; D possibly matches TRBD1 or TRBD2 (6 bases each). Trimming left V 10 bases short and J 2 bases short, with 17 bases between. Per the germline V gene, CDR1 is MNHNS and CDR2 is SASEGT. This CDR3 is built from 14 residues. CDR3: CATNYGGGQETQYF. The CDR3 DNA reads TGTGCCACAAACTACGGAGGGGGGCAAGAGACCCAGTACTTC.

This clonotype was seen ten or more times. CDR3 protein: CASSPSRDHRETQYF. Written as DNA, the CDR3 is TGTGCCAGCAGCCCCTCCCGGGACCATAGAGAGACCCAGTACTTC. The chain combines TRBV9 with TRBJ2-5, with D perhaps being TRBD1 or TRBD2 (5 bases each). CDR1 is SGDLS, CDR2 YYNGEE, per germline. With 4 bases removed from V and 4 bases from J, the gap between germline ends came to 17 bases. This CDR3 has 15 amino acids.

There are many counts of this clonotype. The rearrangement joins TRBV15 to TRBJ1-4; tentatively, D is TRBD1 (5 bases). Between the trimmed V and J ends, which lost 0 bases and 5 bases, there was a span of 13 bases. The CDR3 loop spans 16 amino acids. Germline V gene lookup returns CDR1 LNHNV and CDR2 YYDKDF (reference sequence). In DNA, the CDR3 is TGTGCCACCAGCAGAGATCCCGGACACGGGAATGAAAAACTGTTTTTT. Amino acids: CATSRDPGHGNEKLFF.

This clonotype was counted between two and nine times. The gene calls are TRBV20-1 and TRBJ2-2; D remains ambiguous. Deletions cut 1 base from V and 16 bases from J, with 4 bases between. This CDR3 comprises 8 residues. The germline gives CDR1 DFQATT, CDR2 SNEGSKA (reference sequence). Written as DNA, the CDR3 is TGCAGTGCTAGAGTGCCGTTTTTT. Its protein is CSARVPFF.

This clonotype was detected ten times or more. The rearrangement links TRBV7-2 to TRBJ1-1; D might be TRBD1 (6 bases). Trimming shortened V by 4 bases and J by 5 bases, and 11 bases separated the two germline ends. The CDR3 contains 13 residues. The germline gives CDR1 SGHTA, CDR2 FQGNSA. The CDR3 loop is CASSSRRGTEAFF. The CDR3 region has the DNA TGTGCCAGCAGCTCGCGAAGGGGGACTGAAGCTTTCTTT.

This clonotype was picked up many times. The chain joins TRBV10-2 to TRBJ2-7, with 10 nucleotides matching TRBD1. V lost 0 bases and J lost 5; bases outside the gene matches: 4. The CDR3 extends over 15 amino acids. Germline V gene lookup returns CDR1 WSHSY and CDR2 SAAADI. CDR3 region: CASSESGTGDHEQYF. CDR3 sequence (DNA): TGCGCCAGCAGTGAGTCGGGGACAGGGGATCACGAGCAGTACTTC.

This clonotype has at least ten counts. The V call is TRBV28, the J call TRBJ2-2; TRBD1 is a possible D gene (5 bases). Germline CDR1 is MDHEN and CDR2 is SYDVKM. CDR3 length: 13 amino acids. Trimming shortened V by 5 bases and J by 6 bases, and 10 bases separated the two germline ends. The CDR3, as DNA: TGTGCCAGCAGTCCCCCAGGGTCCGGGGAGCTGTTTTTT. This translates into CASSPPGSGELFF.

This clonotype has at least ten counts. This chain connects TRBV28 to TRBJ1-4, with a weak D call TRBD1 (5 bases). The CDR3 is made up of 17 amino acids. The V and J ends lost 5 bases and 2 bases respectively, with 18 bases between them. The germline V gene encodes CDR1 MDHEN and CDR2 SYDVKM. The chain's CDR3 is CASSDGPGLATNEKLFF. DNA of the CDR3: TGTGCCAGCAGTGATGGTCCGGGGCTCGCGACTAATGAAAAACTGTTTTTT.

In its sample, this clonotype was seen many times. This chain connects TRBV29-1 to TRBJ1-2, with 10 bases lining up with TRBD1. The V gene end was trimmed by 3 bases and the J gene end by 3 bases; junction bases not matched to a gene: 7. This CDR3 is built from 15 residues. Germline V gives CDR1 SQVTM, CDR2 ANQGSEA. This chain's CDR3 is CSVDVTGGSDYGYTF. The CDR3 region has the DNA TGCAGCGTTGATGTGACAGGGGGCAGTGACTATGGCTACACCTTC.

There are many counts of this clonotype. V and J are TRBV20-1 and TRBJ1-1; perhaps TRBD1 as D (5 bases). The V and J ends lost 4 bases and 0 bases respectively, with 18 bases between them. From germline, CDR1 is DFQATT and CDR2 SNEGSKA (reference sequence). The CDR3 sequence is 16 residues long. The CDR3 DNA is TGCAGTGCTAAACAGCTTGCACAGGAGATGAACACTGAAGCTTTCTTT. Translating it yields CSAKQLAQEMNTEAFF.

This clonotype was found many times. The chain is built from TRBV7-6 and TRBJ1-3, with D unclear. Germline V gives CDR1 SGHVS, CDR2 FNYEAQ. V lost 3 bases and J 0 bases, leaving 6 bases between the germline ends. There are 14 residues in the CDR3. CDR3 sequence: CASSLISSGNTIYF. The CDR3 coding sequence is TGTGCCAGCAGCTTGATCAGCTCTGGAAACACCATATATTTT.

This chain connects TRBV27 to TRBJ2-1; TRBD2 agrees at 8 bases. This CDR3 region has 18 residues. Germline V gene lookup returns CDR1 MNHEY and CDR2 SMNVEV (reference sequence). V trimming: 2 bases; J trimming: 5 bases; junction bases outside the gene matches: 14. CDR3 protein: CASSLRPPARGADNEQFF. Here the CDR3 DNA reads TGTGCCAGCAGTTTACGGCCTCCGGCGCGGGGGGCCGACAATGAGCAGTTCTTC.